The present T cell receptor (beta chain) was sequenced within a study of cytomegalovirus exposure and HLA in healthy donors. Whole-study results and caveats: Cytomegalovirus association was listed for about 170 TCR beta chains.

In the PCR, 60 Vbeta and 13 Jbeta primers were used. TCRdb's table, derived via immunoSEQ multiplex PCR, lists solely in-frame clones and lacks some. The repertoire includes about 130,000 clones, approximately 84% of them detected once, and approximately 2.8% sits in the top ten. This clone appeared a few times. Antigen specificity is unknown. Material: PBMCs. The clonotype originates from a boy under 10 years old in good health and CMV-seronegative.

CDR3 sequence reads: CASSYIQGTEAFF. In DNA, the CDR3 is TGTGCCAGCAGCTACATCCAGGGGACTGAAGCTTTCTTT. The chain carries TRBV5-6 and TRBJ1-1, with D tentatively TRBD1 (6 bases). CDR1 and CDR2 from the germline V gene are SGHDT and YYEEEE. The CDR3 is 13 residues long. V lost 3 bases and J lost 5, with 11 bases in between.